These T cell receptor beta chains were read from a single sample in a study of shared clonotypes between healthy human individuals. The method was immunoSEQ multiplex PCR; TCRdb's version includes in-frame clones alone and lacks a portion of them. The sample shows over 800,000 clones, 92% of them seen only once. Sequenced: naive CD8+ T cells sorted from blood. The origin of the receptors is a man aged 25 to 40 in good health. CDR3s include the opening cysteine and the closing phenylalanine or tryptophan. The D gene is left open where the match is weak. Size tells how often a clone was seen (once, few, many) or the class of an expanded clone, and some rows leave it out.

NA	NA	TRBV27	TRBJ2-3	CASTDGATDTQYF	TGTGCCAGCACTGACGGAGCCACAGATACGCAGTATTTT
NA	NA	TRBV27	TRBJ1-1	CASSLGRQINTEAFF	TGTGCCAGCAGTTTGGGTAGACAAATTAACACTGAAGCTTTCTTT
TRBD1	NA	TRBV10-3	TRBJ2-7	CAISETGGLDEQYF	TGTGCCATCAGTGAGACAGGGGGCCTCGACGAGCAGTACTTC
TRBD2	NA	TRBV4-1	TRBJ2-1	CASSQVPSGRHSYNEQFF	TGCGCCAGCAGCCAAGTTCCTAGCGGGAGACACTCCTACAATGAGCAGTTCTTC
NA	few	TRBV6-5	TRBJ2-7	CANNSFQYF	TGTGCCAACAACAGTTTTCAGTACTTC
NA	once	TRBV28	TRBJ2-1	CASSINEQFF	TGTGCCAGCAGTATCAATGAGCAGTTCTTC
TRBD2	once	TRBV6-4	TRBJ2-1	CASSITSENNEQFF	TGTGCCAGCAGCATAACTAGCGAGAACAATGAGCAGTTCTTC
NA	NA	TRBV6-5	TRBJ1-2	CASSYNSAYGYTF	TGTGCCAGCAGTTATAATTCGGCTTATGGCTACACCTTC
NA	many	TRBV5-5	TRBJ2-7	CASTPGASYEQYF	TGTGCCAGCACCCCCGGGGCCTCCTACGAGCAGTACTTC
TRBD2	NA	TRBV4-3	TRBJ2-3	CASSQGGLAGTLAQYF	TGCGCCAGCAGCCAAGGAGGCCTAGCGGGAACGTTGGCGCAGTATTTT